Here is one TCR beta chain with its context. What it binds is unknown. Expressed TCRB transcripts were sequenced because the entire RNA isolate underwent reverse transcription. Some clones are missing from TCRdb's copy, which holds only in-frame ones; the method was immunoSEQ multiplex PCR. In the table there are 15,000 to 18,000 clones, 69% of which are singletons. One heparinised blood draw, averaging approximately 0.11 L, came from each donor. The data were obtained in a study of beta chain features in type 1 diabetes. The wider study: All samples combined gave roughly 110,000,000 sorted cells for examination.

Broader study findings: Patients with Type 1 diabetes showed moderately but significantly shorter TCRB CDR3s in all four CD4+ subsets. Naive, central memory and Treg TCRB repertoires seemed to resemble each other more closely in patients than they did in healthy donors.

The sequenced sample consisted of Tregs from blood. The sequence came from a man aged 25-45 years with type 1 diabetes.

The CDR3 DNA reads as TGTGCCAGTAGTATAGATCCTATCGGGGCAGGGGGTACAGATACGCAGTATTTT. It codes for CASSIDPIGAGGTDTQYF. J is TRBJ2-3 and V is TRBV19, with 7 bases that match TRBD1. CDR3 length: 18 residues. The junction had 12 bases not matched to a gene; V was cut back by 0 bases and J by 3 bases. Germline V lookup: CDR1 LNHDA, CDR2 SQIVND (reference sequence).